The 18 T cell receptor beta chains in this list originate from one sample, sequenced in a study of blood T cells in healthy people across ages. The use of a sample-barcoded 5' primer and a J-beta primer mix characterized a second PCR of about 7 to 12 cycles. Using its own MiXCR run on the 5' RACE reads, TCRdb lists one record per CDR3 protein. The sample yields over 750,000 distinct CDR3 sequences, roughly 25% seen once. The sample was also reused in another study, on T cells of mothers and their children.

Sequenced material: blood. These receptors came from a boy aged 5 to 17 in good health.

As for this clonotype: At one boundary the junction diverges from the germline segment, which might be a read error. The chain couples TRBV4-2 to TRBJ2-3, with TRBD1 matching 7 bases. Germline CDR1 is LGHNA and CDR2 is YNFKEQ. This CDR3 region has 16 residues. The CDR3: CAGSQGERGRTDTQYF. The CDR3 nucleotides are TGTGCCGGCAGCCAAGGGGAGAGGGGGCGCACAGATACGCAGTATTTT.

This clonotype was seen a few times. The rearrangement uses TRBV7-9 and TRBJ2-5; 8 nucleotides match TRBD2. Germline CDR1 SEHNR, CDR2 FQNEAQ (reference sequence). The CDR3 sequence is 16 residues long. V gave up 0 bases and J gave up 2 bases; unmatched junction bases: 5. The CDR3 is CASSLASGTLQETQYF. The CDR3 nucleotides are TGTGCCAGCAGCTTAGCTAGCGGGACCTTACAAGAGACCCAGTACTTC.

This chain links TRBV29-1 with TRBJ2-7; D remains ambiguous. The CDR3 runs to 12 residues. V dropped 6 bases and J dropped 4 bases, with 13 bases sitting between them. Germline CDR1 SQVTM, CDR2 ANQGSEA. The CDR3 loop is CSVFRTGYEQYF. Here the CDR3 DNA reads TGCAGCGTGTTTAGGACGGGTTACGAGCAGTACTTC.

V gene TRBV20-1 combines with J gene TRBJ2-7; 7 bases are shared with TRBD2. The germline V gene encodes CDR1 DFQATT and CDR2 SNEGSKA (reference sequence). The CDR3 has 13 residues. V dropped 6 bases and J dropped 4; count of bases not matched to a gene: 9. Written as DNA, the CDR3 is TGCAGTGCGCTACAGCGGGAAAAGTACGAGCAGTACTTC. It specifies CSALQREKYEQYF.

The chain combines TRBV7-2 with TRBJ1-6, with D perhaps TRBD1 (6 bases). The ends were cut back, 1 base at V and 9 bases at J, with 13 bases in the middle. Germline lookup yields CDR1 SGHTA and CDR2 FQGNSA. There are 15 residues in the CDR3. The CDR3 protein is CASSLVSVRGSPLHF. The CDR3 DNA follows: TGTGCCAGCAGCTTAGTCTCCGTCAGGGGTTCACCCCTCCACTTT.

The V and J genes are TRBV7-9 and TRBJ1-1, with D perhaps TRBD1 (6 bases). Trimming cost V 3 bases and J 2 bases, with 16 bases left between them. Germline-derived CDR1 and CDR2 are SEHNR and FQNEAQ (reference sequence). The CDR3 sequence is 16 residues long. The CDR3 sequence: CASSLAPDRINTEAFF. The CDR3 nucleotides read TGTGCCAGCAGCTTGGCCCCTGACAGGATTAACACTGAAGCTTTCTTT.

This chain joins TRBV29-1 and TRBJ2-1, with D maybe TRBD1 (5 bases). The tail of the sequence fits TRBJ2-5 better, so the J call may be wrong. Germline V lookup: CDR1 SQVTM, CDR2 ANQGSEA. There are 12 residues in the CDR3. The CDR3 loop reads CSVDRVSETQYF. In DNA form, the CDR3 reads TGCAGCGTTGACAGGGTATCAGAGACCCAGTACTTC.

This clonotype was seen a few times. The chain has TRBV7-2 and TRBJ1-1; D may be TRBD1 (5 bases). The CDR3 consists of 14 residues. From germline, CDR1 is SGHTA and CDR2 FQGNSA. V lost 1 base, J lost 5 bases, and 11 bases lay in between. The CDR3 sequence: CASSLGGVWTEAFF. DNA of the CDR3: TGTGCCAGCAGCTTAGGAGGGGTTTGGACTGAAGCTTTCTTT.

The chain combines TRBV4-3 with TRBJ1-3, with 9 bases fitting TRBD1. CDR1 is LGHNA, CDR2 YSLEER, per germline. The CDR3 spans 15 residues. The V and J ends lost 5 bases and 4 bases, in that order; junction bases with no gene match: 6. The CDR3 nucleotides are TGCGCCAGCAGCGTATACAGGGGGCCAGGAAACACCATATATTTT. Residues: CASSVYRGPGNTIYF.

V and J are TRBV7-2 and TRBJ1-2; TRBD1 matches 8 bases. V dropped 5 bases and J dropped 4; count of bases not matched to a gene: 9. This CDR3 is 15 amino acids long. Germline V gene sequence: CDR1 SGHTA, CDR2 FQGNSA. CDR3 DNA sequence: TGTGCCAGCAGCCCCGGGACAGGCTACCTCTATGGCTACACCTTC. Translated: CASSPGTGYLYGYTF.

This clonotype has a handful of counts. The chain combines TRBV6-6 with TRBJ2-5; 10 positions match TRBD1. The CDR3 totals 14 residues. Germline CDR1 MNHNY, CDR2 SVGAGI (reference sequence). After removal of 6 bases from V and 4 bases from J, the junction contained 5 bases not matched to a gene. The CDR3 DNA reads TGTGCCAGCAGGGGCCGGGACAGGGGAGAGACCCAGTACTTC. Translated: CASRGRDRGETQYF.

This clonotype occurred a few times. The chain employs TRBV15 and TRBJ1-5; 7 nucleotides align to TRBD1. The CDR3 covers 16 residues. Per the germline V gene, CDR1 is LNHNV and CDR2 is YYDKDF (reference sequence). The V gene end was trimmed by 3 bases and the J gene end by 5 bases; junction bases not matched to a gene: 10. The CDR3 is CATSSPDRAYDQPQHF. CDR3 nucleotide sequence: TGTGCCACCAGCAGCCCTGACAGGGCCTATGATCAGCCCCAGCATTTT. Full variable domain (rest looked up from reference TRBV15 and TRBJ1-5): DAMVIQNPRYQVTQFGKPVTLSCSQTLNHNVMYWYQQKSSQAPKLLFHYYDKDFNNEADTPDNFQSRRPNTSFCFLDIRSPGLGDTAMYLCATSSPDRAYDQPQHFGDGTRLSIL.

This clonotype has only a few counts. The chain recombines TRBV10-3 with TRBJ2-5, with 7 bases fitting TRBD2. Germline lookup yields CDR1 ENHRY and CDR2 SYGVKD. V shed 2 bases, J shed 5 bases, and the junction held 5 bases outside the gene matches. There are 14 residues in the CDR3. CDR3 sequence: CAISEPGGLETQYF. The DNA for the CDR3 is TGTGCCATCAGTGAGCCCGGGGGGTTGGAGACCCAGTACTTC.

The CDR3 here is CASSQEEQGYPYEQYF. The CDR3 coding sequence is TGCGCCAGCAGCCAAGAGGAACAGGGCTACCCCTACGAGCAGTACTTC. The gene calls are TRBV4-1 and TRBJ2-7; weak D call: TRBD1 (6 bases). Germline CDR1 MGHRA, CDR2 YSYEKL. This CDR3 has 16 residues. V was cut by 0 bases and J by 2 bases, with 14 bases left in between.

This clonotype was detected a few times. The V call is TRBV27, the J call TRBJ2-7; no clear D gene. V gave up 6 bases and J gave up 2 bases, with 8 bases separating them. There are 12 residues in the CDR3. CDR1 MNHEY and CDR2 SMNVEV come from the germline V gene (reference sequence). In DNA, the CDR3 is TGTGCCAGCAGGATCTCCCCCTACGAGCAGTACTTC. This encodes CASRISPYEQYF.

The rearrangement joins TRBV24-1 to TRBJ2-7; TRBD1 matches 8 bases. Germline lookup yields CDR1 KGHDR and CDR2 SFDVKD. The CDR3 runs 13 residues. V lost 4 bases and J lost 6; bases outside the gene matches: 4. CDR3 in amino acids: CATSDAGTGEQYF. The CDR3 bases are TGTGCCACCAGTGACGCCGGGACAGGCGAGCAGTACTTC.

V gene TRBV10-3 combines with J gene TRBJ2-5, with D possibly matching TRBD1 (6 bases). The germline gives CDR1 ENHRY, CDR2 SYGVKD. V was cut by 2 bases and J by 1 base, with 8 bases left in between. CDR3 size: 14 residues. CDR3 nucleotides: TGTGCCATCAGTGAGCCGGACAGCCAAGAGACCCAGTACTTC. It yields the protein CAISEPDSQETQYF.

This clonotype occurred a few times. The rearrangement joins TRBV7-2 to TRBJ1-1; possibly TRBD1 for D (6 bases). This CDR3 has 16 residues. CDR1 SGHTA and CDR2 FQGNSA come from the germline V gene. The V end lost 3 bases, the J end lost 2 bases, and 16 bases lay between the germline ends. The chain's CDR3 is CASSLRGGGANTEAFF. CDR3 coding DNA: TGTGCCAGCAGCTTGAGAGGAGGGGGGGCAAACACTGAAGCTTTCTTT.